This is a list of T cell receptor beta chains from one sample in a study of early T cells in non-severe SARS-CoV-2 infection. Each CDR3 protein is one row after TCRdb ran MiXCR on the 5' RACE reads. The sample carries about 43,000 distinct CDR3 sequences, 9.5% to 13% recorded once. The sequencing input was whole blood. These receptors came from an adult who was a healthcare worker with PCR-confirmed SARS-CoV-2 infection or an uninfected control (not recorded which). Both conserved end residues are part of each CDR3. The order of the fields is CDR3 length, D gene, V gene, J gene, clone size, CDR3 protein, CDR3 DNA. D genes are given only for firm matches. Some rows mark clone size as missing; the rest say once, few, many or name a class of expanded clone.

len: 16; d_gene: -; v_gene: TRBV5-4; j_gene: TRBJ1-4; abundance: many; CDR3aa: CASSLGVGAVGEKLFF; CDR3nt: TGTGCCAGCAGCTTGGGGGTAGGCGCGGTGGGTGAAAAACTGTTTTTT
len: 13; d_gene: -; v_gene: TRBV20-1; j_gene: TRBJ2-5; abundance: many; CDR3aa: CSASEGQMETQYF; CDR3nt: TGCAGTGCTAGCGAAGGACAGATGGAGACCCAGTACTTC
len: 15; d_gene: -; v_gene: TRBV7-2; j_gene: TRBJ1-3; abundance: many; CDR3aa: CASSTGGGSGNTIYF; CDR3nt: TGTGCCAGCAGCACTGGTGGGGGATCTGGAAACACCATATATTTT
len: 13; d_gene: -; v_gene: TRBV12-3/TRBV12-4; j_gene: TRBJ2-7; abundance: many; CDR3aa: CASSFNRAYEQYF; CDR3nt: TGTGCCAGCAGTTTTAACAGGGCCTACGAGCAGTACTTC
len: 19; d_gene: TRBD1; v_gene: TRBV4-3; j_gene: TRBJ2-6; abundance: -; CDR3aa: CASSHPRGQGADGANVLTF; CDR3nt: TGCGCCAGCAGCCACCCGCGGGGCCAGGGGGCGGATGGGGCCAACGTCCTGACTTTC
len: 14; d_gene: -; v_gene: TRBV19; j_gene: TRBJ2-7; abundance: -; CDR3aa: CASSSRDTWSEQYF; CDR3nt: TGTGCCAGTAGTAGCCGGGACACCTGGTCCGAGCAGTACTTC
len: 15; d_gene: -; v_gene: TRBV7-3; j_gene: TRBJ2-1; abundance: -; CDR3aa: CASSLVAGTYNEQFF; CDR3nt: TGTGCCAGCAGCTTAGTCGCGGGGACCTACAATGAGCAGTTCTTC
len: 14; d_gene: TRBD2; v_gene: TRBV7-3; j_gene: TRBJ2-7; abundance: -; CDR3aa: CASSTSGGTYEQYF; CDR3nt: TGTGCCAGCAGCACTAGCGGGGGAACCTACGAGCAGTACTTC
len: 14; d_gene: -; v_gene: TRBV6-6; j_gene: TRBJ1-5; abundance: few; CDR3aa: CASSSRYREQPQHF; CDR3nt: TGTGCCAGCAGCAGTCGATACAGGGAACAGCCCCAGCATTTT
len: 14; d_gene: TRBD1; v_gene: TRBV5-1; j_gene: TRBJ2-5; abundance: many; CDR3aa: CASTEADRVETQYF; CDR3nt: TGCGCCAGCACCGAAGCCGACAGGGTAGAGACCCAGTACTTC
len: 17; d_gene: TRBD1; v_gene: TRBV19; j_gene: TRBJ1-2; abundance: few; CDR3aa: CASSIDRQGRANYGYTF; CDR3nt: TGTGCCAGTAGTATAGATAGACAGGGAAGGGCGAACTATGGCTACACCTTC
len: 14; d_gene: TRBD2; v_gene: TRBV28; j_gene: TRBJ2-4; abundance: few; CDR3aa: CASSFGGGTNIQYF; CDR3nt: TGTGCCAGCAGTTTTGGGGGGGGAACAAACATTCAGTACTTC
len: 16; d_gene: -; v_gene: TRBV5-5; j_gene: TRBJ2-3; abundance: -; CDR3aa: CASSPREAGSTDTQYF; CDR3nt: TGTGCCAGCAGCCCCAGGGAGGCGGGGAGCACAGATACGCAGTATTTT
len: 12; d_gene: -; v_gene: TRBV7-6; j_gene: TRBJ1-5; abundance: -; CDR3aa: CASSLVNQPQHF; CDR3nt: TGTGCCAGCAGCTTAGTAAATCAGCCCCAGCATTTT
len: 14; d_gene: -; v_gene: TRBV7-3; j_gene: TRBJ1-1; abundance: many; CDR3aa: CASSLRGFDTEAFF; CDR3nt: TGTGCCAGCAGCTTAAGAGGGTTCGACACTGAAGCTTTCTTT
len: 16; d_gene: -; v_gene: TRBV6-2/TRBV6-3; j_gene: TRBJ2-7; abundance: many; CDR3aa: CASSYSKPSRIGEQYF; CDR3nt: TGTGCCAGCAGTTACTCGAAACCGTCGCGGATCGGCGAGCAGTACTTC
len: 14; d_gene: -; v_gene: TRBV4-3; j_gene: TRBJ1-2; abundance: few; CDR3aa: CASSQEWPPSGYTF; CDR3nt: TGCGCCAGCAGCCAAGAATGGCCACCGTCCGGCTACACCTTC
len: 17; d_gene: -; v_gene: TRBV20-1; j_gene: TRBJ2-4; abundance: many; CDR3aa: CSGSFGGGAVAKNIQYF; CDR3nt: TGCAGTGGTAGTTTTGGAGGGGGGGCAGTGGCCAAAAACATTCAGTACTTC
len: 17; d_gene: TRBD2; v_gene: TRBV7-2; j_gene: TRBJ2-3; abundance: many; CDR3aa: CASSSGTSGGAVDTQYF; CDR3nt: TGTGCCAGCAGCTCCGGGACTAGCGGGGGGGCGGTAGATACGCAGTATTTT
len: 14; d_gene: TRBD1; v_gene: TRBV7-2; j_gene: TRBJ1-5; abundance: many; CDR3aa: CASSLDRGGQPQHF; CDR3nt: TGTGCCAGCAGCTTAGACAGGGGAGGACAGCCCCAGCATTTT
len: 18; d_gene: TRBD2; v_gene: TRBV7-3; j_gene: TRBJ2-3; abundance: many; CDR3aa: CASSLLPTSGEWTDTQYF; CDR3nt: TGTGCCAGCAGCTTATTGCCGACTAGCGGGGAGTGGACAGATACGCAGTATTTT
len: 14; d_gene: -; v_gene: TRBV5-5; j_gene: TRBJ1-5; abundance: -; CDR3aa: CASSFFGSNQPQHF; CDR3nt: TGTGCCAGCAGCTTTTTTGGTAGCAATCAGCCCCAGCATTTT
len: 13; d_gene: -; v_gene: TRBV9; j_gene: TRBJ2-5; abundance: many; CDR3aa: CASSDAGQETQYF; CDR3nt: TGTGCCAGCAGCGACGCGGGACAAGAGACCCAGTACTTC
len: 12; d_gene: TRBD1; v_gene: TRBV9; j_gene: TRBJ1-2; abundance: -; CDR3aa: CASAGGVYGYTF; CDR3nt: TGTGCCAGCGCAGGGGGAGTTTATGGCTACACCTTC
len: 16; d_gene: TRBD1; v_gene: TRBV6-5; j_gene: TRBJ1-6; abundance: many; CDR3aa: CASSYRTGTGISPLHF; CDR3nt: TGTGCCAGCAGTTACAGGACCGGGACAGGGATTTCACCCCTCCACTTT
len: 19; d_gene: -; v_gene: TRBV19; j_gene: TRBJ2-2; abundance: many; CDR3aa: CASSGPSDLKRSNTGELFF; CDR3nt: TGTGCCAGTAGCGGCCCTTCAGATTTAAAACGTTCGAACACCGGGGAGCTGTTTTTT
len: 16; d_gene: -; v_gene: TRBV27; j_gene: TRBJ1-6; abundance: -; CDR3aa: CASRFGRSSYNSPLHF; CDR3nt: TGTGCCAGCAGATTTGGCCGGAGCTCCTATAATTCACCCCTCCACTTT
len: 15; d_gene: TRBD1; v_gene: TRBV7-6; j_gene: TRBJ1-3; abundance: many; CDR3aa: CASSTGGTSGNTIYF; CDR3nt: TGTGCCAGCAGCACAGGGGGTACCTCTGGAAACACCATATATTTT
len: 14; d_gene: TRBD1; v_gene: TRBV20-1; j_gene: TRBJ1-1; abundance: many; CDR3aa: CSVVTGQLNTEAFF; CDR3nt: TGCAGTGTTGTAACGGGACAGTTAAACACTGAAGCTTTCTTT
len: 15; d_gene: TRBD2; v_gene: TRBV12-3/TRBV12-4; j_gene: TRBJ2-4; abundance: -; CDR3aa: CANGLAGAFPSIQYF; CDR3nt: TGTGCCAACGGCCTAGCGGGGGCCTTCCCCAGCATTCAGTACTTC